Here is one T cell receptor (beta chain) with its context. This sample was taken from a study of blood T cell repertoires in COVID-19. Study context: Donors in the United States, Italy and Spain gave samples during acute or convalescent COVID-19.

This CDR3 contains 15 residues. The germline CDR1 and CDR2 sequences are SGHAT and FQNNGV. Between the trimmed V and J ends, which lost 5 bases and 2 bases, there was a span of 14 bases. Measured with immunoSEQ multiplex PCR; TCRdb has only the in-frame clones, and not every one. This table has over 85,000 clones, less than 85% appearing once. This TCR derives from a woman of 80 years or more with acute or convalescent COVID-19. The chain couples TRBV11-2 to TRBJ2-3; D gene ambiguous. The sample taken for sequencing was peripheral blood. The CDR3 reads CASSILGSYTDTQYF. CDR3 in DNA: TGTGCCAGCAGCATATTGGGTAGCTACACAGATACGCAGTATTTT.